This T cell receptor (beta chain) was found in a study of blood T cell repertoires in COVID-19. Original handling: From reference gene primer amplification, estimates of nucleated cell counts were derived. Sequencing was performed with immunoSEQ multiplex PCR; in TCRdb, only in-frame clones are kept and a portion is missing. V, J and clone size are taken as reported in that table, and D and trimming were inferred from the DNA itself. Of 150,000 to 200,000 clones listed, 70% to 90% were seen once; the top ten hold approximately 4.5%. The CDR3 contains 15 residues. Germline-derived CDR1 and CDR2 are SGHNT and YYREEE (reference sequence). The V and J ends lost 4 bases and 0 bases respectively, with 14 bases between them.

Input material: peripheral blood. This receptor was identified in a human donor in a cohort sampled during active COVID-19. The chain joins TRBV5-4 to TRBJ2-7; perhaps TRBD1 as D (6 bases). CDR3 nucleotides: TGTGCCAGCAGCGACACCGACAGGAGCTCCTACGAGCAGTACTTC. This sequence encodes CASSDTDRSSYEQYF.